Shown below are 24 T cell receptor beta chains from a single sample sequenced in a study of CD8+ T cells in alopecia areata. After isolation, RNA underwent reverse transcription to generate cDNA as the sequencing template. The assay was immunoSEQ multiplex PCR, and TCRdb's table has in-frame clones only and misses some. The sample includes over 85,000 clones, 35% to 50% of them seen just once. What was sequenced was CD4+ T cells sorted from blood. These receptors originate from a human donor with alopecia areata.

This clone was detected once. V usage is TRBV2 and J usage is TRBJ2-1; no clear D. The germline V gene has CDR1 SNHLY and CDR2 FYNNEI. The CDR3 is 13 amino acids. The ends were cut back, 6 bases at V and 6 bases at J, with 12 bases in the middle. The CDR3 DNA reads TGTGCCAGCAGGGCGGACGGCCCCAATGAGCAGTTCTTC. As protein: CASRADGPNEQFF.

This chain links TRBV5-1 with TRBJ2-6, with D perhaps TRBD1 (5 bases). The V end was cut by 7 bases, the J end by 0 bases, with 11 bases between. CDR1 is SGHRS, CDR2 YFSETQ, per germline. The CDR3 runs 15 residues. In nucleotides, the CDR3 is TGCGCCAGCCAGAATGGGGCCTCTGGGGCCAACGTCCTGACTTTC. Amino acid sequence: CASQNGASGANVLTF.

A word on this clone: Other DNA sequences from this sample encode an identical CDR3 as well. The J gene is TRBJ2-1, the V gene TRBV29-1; D call uncertain. Deletions cut 3 bases from V and 1 base from J, with 7 bases between. The CDR3 runs 13 residues. Germline V gene sequence: CDR1 SQVTM, CDR2 ANQGSEA. The CDR3 bases are TGCAGCGTTGATCGGAGTTCCTACAATGAGCAGTTCTTC. It translates to CSVDRSSYNEQFF.

V is TRBV7-2 and J is TRBJ2-5; weak D call: TRBD1 (6 bases). The germline V gene encodes CDR1 SGHTA and CDR2 FQGNSA. V was clipped by 1 base and J by 1 base, with 13 bases between them. The CDR3 has 16 residues. The CDR3 nucleotides are TGTGCCAGCAGCTTAGGGACAGCGTCCCCCCAAGAGACCCAGTACTTC. It codes for CASSLGTASPQETQYF.

V and J are TRBV19 and TRBJ2-2; 16 nucleotides line up with TRBD2. CDR1 is LNHDA, CDR2 SQIVND, per germline (reference sequence). Trimming at V came to 6 bases and at J to 6 bases, leaving 4 bases not matched to a gene. The CDR3 runs to 16 residues. CDR3 region: CASRPGLAGGAGELFF. CDR3 coding DNA: TGTGCCAGTAGGCCGGGACTAGCGGGAGGGGCCGGGGAGCTGTTTTTT.

The J gene is TRBJ2-1, the V gene TRBV29-1; D is undetermined. The CDR3 runs to 14 residues. CDR1 is SQVTM, CDR2 ANQGSEA, per germline. The V end lost 4 bases, the J end lost 5 bases, and 15 bases lay between the germline ends. This chain's CDR3 is CSVGALDGNNEQFF. CDR3 bases: TGCAGCGTTGGGGCTCTAGACGGCAACAATGAGCAGTTCTTC.

This clone occurred a few times. The chain combines TRBV5-1 with TRBJ2-7; 12 bases align to TRBD2. V lost 5 bases, J lost 7 bases, and 7 bases stayed unmatched. This CDR3 is built from 14 residues. CDR1 and CDR2 from the germline V gene are SGHRS and YFSETQ. CDR3 bases: TGCGCCAGCAGAGAAGGGACTAGCGGGCGGGAGCAGTACTTC. The encoded protein is CASREGTSGREQYF.

The V and J genes are TRBV29-1 and TRBJ1-1; D not certain. Germline V gene lookup returns CDR1 SQVTM and CDR2 ANQGSEA. The ends were cut back, 4 bases at V and 1 base at J, with 13 bases in the middle. The CDR3 loop spans 14 amino acids. The CDR3 DNA sequence: TGCAGCGTTGGGCGAACGGCGGGGAACACTGAAGCTTTCTTT. It translates to CSVGRTAGNTEAFF.

The chain's CDR3 is CASSDTLAGVDTQYF. CDR3 nucleotide sequence: TGTGCCAGCAGTGATACGCTAGCGGGAGTTGATACGCAGTATTTT. The chain couples TRBV25-1 to TRBJ2-3, with 10 bases aligning to TRBD2. CDR1 and CDR2 (germline): MGHDK, SYGVNS. This CDR3 contains 15 residues. Trimming removed 3 bases from V and 6 bases from J; junction bases left unmatched: 6.

The table lists this clone with a few counts. This rearrangement joins TRBV28 to TRBJ2-5; TRBD1 or TRBD2 may be the D gene (6 bases each). Germline lookup yields CDR1 MDHEN and CDR2 SYDVKM. The CDR3 is made up of 14 amino acids. V dropped 5 bases and J dropped 2 bases, with 12 bases sitting between them. CDR3 DNA sequence: TGTGCCAGCAGTCCTTGGAGGGGGCAAGAGACCCAGTACTTC. Residues: CASSPWRGQETQYF.

Note on this clone: The same CDR3 can be traced to other DNA sequences in this sample. This sequence joins TRBV30 and TRBJ1-6; D is unresolved. Trimming pared 3 bases from V and 0 bases from J, leaving 3 bases between. Germline V gene sequence: CDR1 GTSNPN, CDR2 SVGIG (reference sequence). CDR3 size: 13 residues. The CDR3 nucleotides are TGTGCCTGGAGAAGCTCCTATAATTCACCCCTCCACTTT. Amino acid sequence: CAWRSSYNSPLHF.

This rearrangement joins TRBV25-1 to TRBJ2-7, with 8 bases that match TRBD2. The CDR3 runs 14 residues. After removal of 4 bases from V and 2 bases from J, the junction contained 4 bases not matched to a gene. CDR1 and CDR2 (germline): MGHDK, SYGVNS. CDR3 in DNA: TGTGCCAGCAGTGTGACTAGCGCACCCTACGAGCAGTACTTC. Amino acids: CASSVTSAPYEQYF.

The chain employs TRBV27 and TRBJ2-1; 7 bases are a match to TRBD2. CDR1 is MNHEY, CDR2 SMNVEV, per germline (reference sequence). The J segment lost 5 bases and the V segment lost 8 bases, leaving 15 bases of the junction unmatched. The CDR3 contains 16 residues. The CDR3 region has the DNA TGTGCCAGCCACGCCATAGCATCAGCGGGGCACAATGAGCAGTTCTTC. Translation gives CASHAIASAGHNEQFF.

This rearrangement joins TRBV15 to TRBJ2-1, with TRBD1 matching over 8 bases. This CDR3 is 13 amino acids long. The V and J ends lost 3 bases and 8 bases, in that order; junction bases with no gene match: 3. The V gene's germline CDR1 is LNHNV and CDR2 YYDKDF (reference sequence). The CDR3 spells CATSSRTGHEQFF. The CDR3 region has the DNA TGTGCCACCAGCAGTAGGACAGGGCATGAGCAGTTCTTC.

V is TRBV25-1 and J is TRBJ2-5, with D unresolved. Trimming removed 6 bases at V and 2 bases at J, with 13 bases between. This CDR3 contains 14 residues. The germline CDR1 and CDR2 sequences are MGHDK and SYGVNS. Written as DNA, the CDR3 is TGTGCCAGCAGCGCCGGCTCGTGGCAAGAGACCCAGTACTTC. This codes for CASSAGSWQETQYF. Using reference TRBV25-1 and TRBJ2-5 for the parts outside the CDR3, the full variable domain is EADIYQTPRYLVIGTGKKITLECSQTMGHDKMYWYQQDPGMELHLIHYSYGVNSTEKGDLSSESTVSRIRTEHFPLTLESARPSHTSQYLCASSAGSWQETQYFGPGTRLLVL.

This rearrangement joins TRBV2 to TRBJ1-2; unclear D gene. Deletions cut 7 bases from V and 0 bases from J, with 9 bases between. There are 13 residues in the CDR3. Germline-derived CDR1 and CDR2 are SNHLY and FYNNEI. The CDR3 coding sequence is TGTGCCAGCACTCCAGGCCCTAACTATGGCTACACCTTC. The encoded protein is CASTPGPNYGYTF.

V is TRBV30 and J is TRBJ1-5; D not certain. Germline CDR1 and CDR2: GTSNPN and SVGIG (reference sequence). This CDR3 is built from 14 residues. Trimming left V 2 bases short and J 7 bases short, with 15 bases between. The CDR3 sequence: CAWSTDVFGQPQHF. Here the CDR3 DNA reads TGTGCCTGGAGTACGGACGTCTTTGGACAGCCCCAGCATTTT.

This chain uses TRBV28 with TRBJ2-3; no firm D call. This CDR3 has 11 residues. The V end was cut by 10 bases, the J end by 1 base, with 6 bases between. Germline V CDR1 and CDR2: MDHEN, SYDVKM. Here the CDR3 DNA reads TGTGCCACAACACGCACAGATACGCAGTATTTT. Translating it yields CATTRTDTQYF.

The rearrangement links TRBV27 to TRBJ1-2; a weak D match, TRBD1 (5 bases). The V end lost 4 bases, the J end lost 7 bases, and 10 bases lay between the germline ends. Germline assignment: CDR1 MNHEY and CDR2 SMNVEV (reference sequence). The CDR3 loop spans 12 amino acids. The CDR3 is CASSSRGVGYTF. CDR3 nucleotide sequence: TGTGCCAGCAGTTCAAGAGGGGTTGGCTACACCTTC.

The rearrangement joins TRBV29-1 to TRBJ2-5, with a tentative D call TRBD2 (5 bases). Trimming pared 3 bases from V and 3 bases from J, leaving 8 bases between. Germline V CDR1 and CDR2: SQVTM, ANQGSEA. CDR3 size: 12 residues. Written as DNA, the CDR3 is TGCAGCGTTGAGGAGGTTAAAGAGACCCAGTACTTC. Translated, it gives CSVEEVKETQYF.

The J gene is TRBJ1-2, the V gene TRBV28, with 8 bases that match TRBD1. V lost 8 bases to trimming and J lost 4 bases; unmatched junction nucleotides: 9. Germline CDR1 is MDHEN and CDR2 is SYDVKM. The CDR3 sequence is 14 residues long. The CDR3 is CASVTGGTSYGYTF. CDR3 nucleotide sequence: TGTGCCAGCGTCACAGGGGGGACTAGCTATGGCTACACCTTC.

With regard to this clone: The same CDR3 can be traced to other DNA sequences in this sample. The CDR3 is CASSPRGDEQYF. The DNA for the CDR3 is TGTGCCAGCTCACCTAGAGGGGACGAGCAGTACTTC. This chain connects TRBV18 to TRBJ2-7; possibly TRBD1 or TRBD2 for D (5 bases each). In germline, CDR1 is KGHSH, CDR2 LQKENI. Trimming removed 3 bases from V and 5 bases from J, with 8 bases in between. This CDR3 is 12 amino acids long.

Comment on this clone: Other DNA sequences from this sample encode an identical CDR3 as well. This chain uses TRBV28 with TRBJ2-5; D is uncertain. CDR1 and CDR2 from the germline V gene are MDHEN and SYDVKM. The CDR3 runs to 13 residues. Trimming cost V 2 bases and J 4 bases, with 8 bases left between them. Here the CDR3 reads CASSLPATETQYF. CDR3 DNA sequence: TGTGCCAGCAGTTTACCAGCAACAGAGACCCAGTACTTC.

This clone was observed a handful of times. The chain is built from TRBV29-1 and TRBJ1-1; D is unclear. Trimming cost V 4 bases and J 0 bases, with 9 bases left between them. Germline V gene lookup returns CDR1 SQVTM and CDR2 ANQGSEA. The CDR3 extends over 13 amino acids. CDR3 nucleotides: TGCAGCGTTGTTAAACGGATGAACACTGAAGCTTTCTTT. Its translation is CSVVKRMNTEAFF. The full variable domain, with the rest looked up from reference TRBV29-1 and TRBJ1-1, is SAVISQKPSRDICQRGTSLTIQCQVDSQVTMMFWYRQQPGQSLTLIATANQGSEATYESGFVIDKFPISRPNLTFSTLTVSNMSPEDSSIYLCSVVKRMNTEAFFGQGTRLTVV.